The rows below give T cell receptor beta chains drawn from one sample of a study of cytomegalovirus exposure and HLA in healthy donors. Some clones are missing from TCRdb's copy, which holds only in-frame ones; the method was immunoSEQ multiplex PCR. This sample's table has 130,000 or so clones. The sample taken for sequencing was PBMCs. The receptors shown here come from a woman in her 40s in good health and CMV-seropositive. CDR3s include the opening cysteine and the closing phenylalanine or tryptophan. A D gene is named only where the DNA matches it firmly.

D gene	V gene	J gene	CDR3 protein	CDR3 DNA
NA	TRBV5-1	TRBJ2-7	CASSLDFRGYEQYF	TGCGCCAGCAGCTTGGATTTTCGCGGCTACGAGCAGTACTTC
NA	TRBV29-1	TRBJ2-1	CSVEEGYNEQFF	TGCAGCGTTGAGGAGGGCTACAATGAGCAGTTCTTC
NA	TRBV5-4	TRBJ2-3	CASSLVREADTQYF	TGTGCCAGCAGCTTAGTCAGGGAAGCAGATACGCAGTATTTT
TRBD1	TRBV11-2	TRBJ1-5	CASSVVQGRGSNQPQHF	TGTGCCAGCAGCGTAGTACAGGGGAGAGGCAGCAATCAGCCCCAGCATTTT
NA	TRBV28	TRBJ2-1	CASSLGGQNNEQFF	TGTGCCAGCAGTTTGGGGGGGCAGAACAATGAGCAGTTCTTC
NA	TRBV5-6	TRBJ2-2	CASSPRVGRNTGELFF	TGTGCCAGCAGCCCCCGGGTGGGGAGGAATACCGGGGAGCTGTTTTTT
TRBD2	TRBV4-1	TRBJ2-1	CASSQVEAGTYNEQFF	TGCGCCAGCAGCCAAGTTGAAGCGGGAACGTACAATGAGCAGTTCTTC
TRBD1	TRBV18	TRBJ1-4	CASSPSEGQFNEKLFF	TGTGCCAGCTCACCCTCGGAGGGACAGTTTAATGAAAAACTGTTTTTT
TRBD1	TRBV2	TRBJ2-7	CASREIPGQEMRSYEQYF	TGTGCCAGCAGGGAGATCCCGGGACAGGAGATGAGGTCCTACGAGCAGTACTTC
TRBD2	TRBV7-2	TRBJ2-2	CASSSNSGRAKGELFF	TGTGCCAGCAGCTCTAATAGCGGGAGGGCCAAAGGGGAGCTGTTTTTT
NA	TRBV9	TRBJ2-3	CASSVATPSSVRTDTQYF	TGTGCCAGCAGCGTAGCTACGCCTTCTAGCGTACGCACAGATACGCAGTATTTT
NA	TRBV18	TRBJ2-1	CASSPRQAMNNEQFF	TGTGCCAGCTCACCACGGCAGGCGATGAACAATGAGCAGTTCTTC
TRBD2	TRBV5-1	TRBJ2-1	CASSSTRTSGSNEQFF	TGCGCCAGCAGCTCCACAAGGACTAGCGGGTCCAATGAGCAGTTCTTC
TRBD1	TRBV2	TRBJ1-4	CASRETGREKLFF	TGTGCCAGCAGGGAGACAGGGCGTGAAAAACTGTTTTTT
TRBD1	TRBV5-1	TRBJ1-1	CASSPADRRNTEAFF	TGCGCCAGCAGCCCGGCGGACAGGAGGAACACTGAAGCTTTCTTT
NA	TRBV5-1	TRBJ2-7	CASSRIGGNLSEQYF	TGCGCCAGCAGCCGAATTGGGGGGAACCTATCCGAGCAGTACTTC
NA	TRBV19	TRBJ2-7	CASSPGLGEQYF	TGTGCCAGTAGCCCGGGTTTGGGCGAGCAGTACTTC
TRBD1	TRBV2	TRBJ1-2	CASSGTGGYGYTF	TGTGCCAGCAGTGGGACAGGGGGCTATGGCTACACCTTC
NA	TRBV7-8	TRBJ2-6	CASSSGALGANVLTF	TGTGCCAGCAGCTCAGGGGCTTTGGGGGCCAACGTCCTGACTTTC
TRBD2	TRBV10-3	TRBJ2-3	CAIRPSSGHTDTQYF	TGTGCCATCCGCCCCTCTAGCGGCCACACAGATACGCAGTATTTT
TRBD2	TRBV28	TRBJ2-4	CASIGGGPKNIQYF	TGTGCCAGCATTGGCGGGGGACCCAAAAACATTCAGTACTTC
TRBD2	TRBV30	TRBJ2-3	CAWSVPSLAGYTDTQYF	TGTGCCTGGAGTGTACCCTCCTTAGCGGGATACACAGATACGCAGTATTTT
TRBD1	TRBV2	TRBJ2-1	CASSDRGGWNNEQFF	TGTGCCAGCAGCGACAGGGGTGGTTGGAACAATGAGCAGTTCTTC
TRBD2	TRBV11-3	TRBJ2-2	CASSLSTSGGTGELFF	TGTGCCAGCAGCTTATCGACTAGCGGGGGCACCGGGGAGCTGTTTTTT
TRBD2	TRBV7-3	TRBJ2-5	CASSLKVTSAAQETQYF	TGTGCCAGCAGCTTAAAAGTAACTAGCGCTGCCCAAGAGACCCAGTACTTC
TRBD1	TRBV27	TRBJ1-2	CASSFRTGYGYTF	TGTGCCAGCAGTTTCCGGACAGGCTATGGCTACACCTTC
TRBD2	TRBV7-6	TRBJ2-7	CASSPRLAGDSYEQYF	TGTGCCAGCAGCCCAAGACTAGCGGGGGACTCCTACGAGCAGTACTTC
TRBD1	TRBV15	TRBJ1-4	CATSRDRQGAEKLFF	TGTGCCACCAGCAGAGATAGGCAGGGGGCCGAAAAACTGTTTTTT
TRBD2	TRBV5-1	TRBJ2-2	CASAIVAGDGSGELFF	TGCGCCAGCGCAATCGTAGCGGGAGATGGGTCCGGGGAGCTGTTTTTT
TRBD2	TRBV5-8	TRBJ2-5	CASRKLAALGETQYF	TGTGCAAGCAGGAAACTAGCGGCGCTAGGGGAGACCCAGTACTTC
NA	TRBV6-1	TRBJ1-4	CASRPLPGEKLFF	TGTGCCAGCAGGCCCTTGCCGGGAGAAAAACTGTTTTTT
TRBD2	TRBV30	TRBJ2-7	CAWMPGLAVYEQYF	TGTGCCTGGATGCCGGGACTAGCGGTGTACGAGCAGTACTTC
NA	TRBV6-5	TRBJ2-7	CASSYPGLPYEQYF	TGTGCCAGCAGTTACCCGGGACTGCCCTACGAGCAGTACTTC
TRBD1	TRBV19	TRBJ2-1	CASSTRDRVWDEQFF	TGTGCCAGTAGTACTAGGGACAGGGTCTGGGATGAGCAGTTCTTC
NA	TRBV7-2	TRBJ1-1	CASSLEGPLNTEAFF	TGTGCCAGCAGCTTAGAGGGGCCTCTAAACACTGAAGCTTTCTTT
NA	TRBV7-9	TRBJ1-4	CASSLGQGGATNEKLFF	TGTGCCAGCAGCTTAGGGCAGGGAGGAGCAACTAATGAAAAACTGTTTTTT
NA	TRBV5-1	TRBJ2-7	CASSLSRGTEQYF	TGCGCCAGCAGCTTGAGCCGAGGTACGGAGCAGTACTTC
NA	TRBV7-9	TRBJ1-2	CASSLAWADDGYTF	TGTGCCAGCAGCTTAGCTTGGGCAGATGATGGCTACACCTTC
NA	TRBV30	TRBJ2-1	CAWSARKLGLNDEQFF	TGTGCCTGGAGTGCGAGAAAACTAGGGTTGAACGATGAGCAGTTCTTC
NA	TRBV19	TRBJ1-5	CASSTQGNQPQHF	TGTGCCAGTAGTACCCAGGGCAATCAGCCCCAGCATTTT
NA	TRBV7-9	TRBJ2-1	CASSPDSTPYNEQFF	TGTGCCAGCAGCCCAGATTCAACACCTTACAATGAGCAGTTCTTC
TRBD2	TRBV6-4	TRBJ2-1	CASSGGLAGDEQFF	TGTGCCAGCAGTGGTGGACTAGCGGGAGATGAGCAGTTCTTC
NA	TRBV30	TRBJ2-3	CARVDRFTDTQYF	TGTGCCCGAGTGGACAGATTCACAGATACGCAGTATTTT
TRBD1	TRBV5-1	TRBJ1-3	CASSLGGTGSGNTIYF	TGCGCCAGCAGCTTGGGTGGGACAGGCTCTGGAAACACCATATATTTT
TRBD2	TRBV9	TRBJ2-1	CASSVTSGGIYNEQFF	TGTGCCAGCAGCGTCACTAGCGGGGGGATATACAATGAGCAGTTCTTC
TRBD2	TRBV10-2	TRBJ2-5	CASSGGGTQYF	TGCGCCAGCAGCGGGGGGGGGACCCAGTACTTC
NA	TRBV28	TRBJ1-2	CASSLVTLNYGYTF	TGTGCCAGCAGTTTGGTGACACTCAACTATGGCTACACCTTC
NA	TRBV30	TRBJ2-7	CAWTPTAYEQYF	TGTGCCTGGACCCCGACAGCCTACGAGCAGTACTTC
NA	TRBV6-1	TRBJ2-7	CASSDEGRRYEQYF	TGTGCCAGCAGTGACGAGGGCAGGAGATACGAGCAGTACTTC
NA	TRBV2	TRBJ2-7	CASEGNPGYEQYF	TGTGCCAGCGAGGGCAATCCGGGGTACGAGCAGTACTTC
TRBD1	TRBV25-1	TRBJ1-5	CASSAGEGQAYSNQPQHF	TGTGCCAGCAGTGCGGGGGAAGGACAGGCTTATAGCAATCAGCCCCAGCATTTT
NA	TRBV11-2	TRBJ1-1	CASTLGLNTEAFF	TGTGCCAGCACTCTGGGCTTGAACACTGAAGCTTTCTTT
NA	TRBV27	TRBJ2-1	CASSLSLGRLGNEQFF	TGTGCCAGCAGTTTATCTTTGGGGCGCCTAGGCAATGAGCAGTTCTTC
NA	TRBV10-3	TRBJ2-6	CAIRQGGGANVLTF	TGTGCCATCAGGCAGGGTGGGGGGGCCAACGTCCTGACTTTC
NA	TRBV25-1	TRBJ1-2	CASSAYPGTNGYTF	TGTGCCAGCAGTGCATACCCCGGGACAAACGGCTACACCTTC
TRBD1	TRBV5-6	TRBJ1-2	CASSLEGQGLVSYTF	TGTGCCAGCAGCTTGGAGGGACAGGGACTTGTGAGCTACACCTTC
TRBD1	TRBV19	TRBJ2-7	CASSPGQGAPYEQYF	TGTGCCAGTAGTCCGGGACAGGGGGCCCCCTACGAGCAGTACTTC
TRBD2	TRBV30	TRBJ2-1	CAWATGTSVNNEQFF	TGTGCCTGGGCGACCGGGACTAGCGTAAACAATGAGCAGTTCTTC
NA	TRBV7-6	TRBJ1-4	CASSLLGEDEKLFF	TGTGCCAGCAGCTTGCTGGGTGAGGATGAAAAACTGTTTTTT
TRBD1	TRBV27	TRBJ2-7	CASSLDRGGEQYF	TGTGCCAGCAGCTTAGACAGGGGGGGCGAGCAGTACTTC